A single TCR beta chain is shown here with its context. The junction and the germline gene differ at one end; a read error may be behind it. The template was RNA from unsorted bulk tissue. Distant lung tissue was collected more than 3 cm away from the tumor edge. The data were obtained in a study of tumor and adjacent non-tumor tissue in lung cancer. Germline assignment: CDR1 SGHAT and CDR2 FQNNGV. The CDR3 has 17 residues. The library came from three nested PCR rounds adapted from ARM-PCR protocols. TCRdb passed the multiplex PCR reads through MiXCR, listing each CDR3 protein once. The repertoire consists of 35,000 to 55,000 distinct CDR3 sequences, with 60% occurring once and the leading ten covering over 40%.

V usage is TRBV11-2 and J usage is TRBJ2-2, with TRBD1 identical over 9 bases. This receptor was identified in a man between 45 and 60 years old with non-small cell lung cancer. Sequencing was carried out using distant non-tumor lung tissue. CDR3: CASSVEGQGGGAGELFF. The CDR3 region has the DNA TGTGCCAGCAGCGTAGAGGGACAGGGAGGAGGGGCCGGGGAACTGTTTTTT.